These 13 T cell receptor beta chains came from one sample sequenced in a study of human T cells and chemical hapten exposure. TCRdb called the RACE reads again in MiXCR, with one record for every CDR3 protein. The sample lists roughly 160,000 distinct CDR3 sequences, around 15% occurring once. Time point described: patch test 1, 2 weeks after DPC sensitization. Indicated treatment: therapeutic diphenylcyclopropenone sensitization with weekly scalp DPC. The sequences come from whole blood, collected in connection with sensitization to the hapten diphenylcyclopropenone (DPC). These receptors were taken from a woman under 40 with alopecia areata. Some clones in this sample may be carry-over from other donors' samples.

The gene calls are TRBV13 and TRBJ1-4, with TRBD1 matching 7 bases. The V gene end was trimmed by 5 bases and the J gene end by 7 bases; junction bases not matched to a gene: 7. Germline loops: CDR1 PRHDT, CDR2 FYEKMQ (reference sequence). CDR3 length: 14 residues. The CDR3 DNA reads TGTGCCAGCAGCGTAAGGGGGCGTGGTGAAAAACTGTTTTTT. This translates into CASSVRGRGEKLFF.

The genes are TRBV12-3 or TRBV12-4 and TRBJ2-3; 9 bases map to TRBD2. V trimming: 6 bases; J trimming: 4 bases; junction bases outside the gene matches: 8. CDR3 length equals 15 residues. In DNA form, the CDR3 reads TGTGCCAGCAGCAAAGTAGCGGGAGTGGCAGATACGCAGTATTTT. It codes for CASSKVAGVADTQYF.

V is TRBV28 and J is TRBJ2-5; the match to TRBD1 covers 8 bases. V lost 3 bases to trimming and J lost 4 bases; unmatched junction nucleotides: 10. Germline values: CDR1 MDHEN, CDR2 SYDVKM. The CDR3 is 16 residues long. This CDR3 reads CASSFRGGTGGETQYF. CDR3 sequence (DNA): TGTGCCAGCAGTTTTCGTGGGGGGACAGGCGGAGAGACCCAGTACTTC. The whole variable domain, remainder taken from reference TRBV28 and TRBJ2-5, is DVKVTQSSRYLVKRTGEKVFLECVQDMDHENMFWYRQDPGLGLRLIYFSYDVKMKEKGDIPEGYSVSREKKERFSLILESASTNQTSMYLCASSFRGGTGGETQYFGPGTRLLVL.

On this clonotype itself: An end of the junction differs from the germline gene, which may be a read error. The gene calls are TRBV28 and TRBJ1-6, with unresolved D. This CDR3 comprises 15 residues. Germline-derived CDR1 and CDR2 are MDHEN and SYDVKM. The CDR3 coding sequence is TGTGCCAGCAGGACAACCTTCTCCTATAATTCATCCCTCCACTTT. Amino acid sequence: CASRTTFSYNSSLHF.

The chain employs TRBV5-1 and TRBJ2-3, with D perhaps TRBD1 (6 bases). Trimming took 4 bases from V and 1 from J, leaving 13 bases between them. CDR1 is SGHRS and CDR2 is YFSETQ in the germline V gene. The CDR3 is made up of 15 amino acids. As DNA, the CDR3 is TGCGCCAGCAGCGCACAGGGTTTCCGCACAGATACGCAGTATTTT. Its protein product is CASSAQGFRTDTQYF.

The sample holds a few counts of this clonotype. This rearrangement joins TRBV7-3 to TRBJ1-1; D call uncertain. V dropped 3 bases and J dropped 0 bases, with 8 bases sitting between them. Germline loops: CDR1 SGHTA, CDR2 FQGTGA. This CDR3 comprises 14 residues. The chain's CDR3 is CASSLEGVNTEAFF. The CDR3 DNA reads TGTGCCAGCAGCTTGGAAGGAGTGAACACTGAAGCTTTCTTT. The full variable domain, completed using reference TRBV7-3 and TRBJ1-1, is GAGVSQTPSNKVTEKGKYVELRCDPISGHTALYWYRQSLGQGPEFLIYFQGTGAADDSGLPNDRFFAVRPEGSVSTLKIQRTERGDSAVYLCASSLEGVNTEAFFGQGTRLTVV.

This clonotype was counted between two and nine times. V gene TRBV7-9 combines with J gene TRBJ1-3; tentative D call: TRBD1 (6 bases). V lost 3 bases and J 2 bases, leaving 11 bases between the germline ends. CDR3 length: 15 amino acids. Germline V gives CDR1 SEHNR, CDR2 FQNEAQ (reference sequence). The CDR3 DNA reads TGTGCCAGCAGCTTTAAGGGGGTCCCTGGAAACACCATATATTTT. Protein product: CASSFKGVPGNTIYF.

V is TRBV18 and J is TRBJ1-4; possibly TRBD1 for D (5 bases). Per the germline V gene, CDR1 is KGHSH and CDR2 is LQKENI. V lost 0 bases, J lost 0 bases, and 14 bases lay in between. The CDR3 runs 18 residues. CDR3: CASSPPDPGATTNEKLFF. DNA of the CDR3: TGTGCCAGCTCACCACCAGATCCCGGGGCCACAACTAATGAAAAACTGTTTTTT.

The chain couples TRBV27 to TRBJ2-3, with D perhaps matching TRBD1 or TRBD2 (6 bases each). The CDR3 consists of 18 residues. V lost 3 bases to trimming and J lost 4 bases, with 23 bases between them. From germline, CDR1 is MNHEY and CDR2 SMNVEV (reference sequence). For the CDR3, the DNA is TGTGCCAGCAGTTTCTCCGGCGGAGGGGGAGGTGTTGCAGATACGCAGTATTTT. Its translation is CASSFSGGGGGVADTQYF.

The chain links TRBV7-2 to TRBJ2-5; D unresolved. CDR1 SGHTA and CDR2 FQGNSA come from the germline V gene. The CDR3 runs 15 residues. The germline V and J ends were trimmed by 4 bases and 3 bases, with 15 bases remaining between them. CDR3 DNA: TGTGCCAGCAGCTCCCTGGGCCGCGGCGAAGAGACCCAGTACTTC. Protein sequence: CASSSLGRGEETQYF.

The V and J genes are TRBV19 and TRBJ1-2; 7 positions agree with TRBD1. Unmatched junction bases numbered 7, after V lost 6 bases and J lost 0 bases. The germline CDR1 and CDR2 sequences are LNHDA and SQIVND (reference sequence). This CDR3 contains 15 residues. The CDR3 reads CASSNGTATNYGYTF. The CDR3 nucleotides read TGTGCCAGTAGCAACGGGACAGCTACTAACTATGGCTACACCTTC.

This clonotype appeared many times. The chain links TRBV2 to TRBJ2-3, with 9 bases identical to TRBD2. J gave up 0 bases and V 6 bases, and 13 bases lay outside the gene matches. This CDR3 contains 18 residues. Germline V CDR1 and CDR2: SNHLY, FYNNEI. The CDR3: CASSDSPVLAGSTDTQYF. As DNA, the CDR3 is TGTGCCAGCAGCGATTCCCCCGTTCTAGCGGGGAGCACAGATACGCAGTATTTT.

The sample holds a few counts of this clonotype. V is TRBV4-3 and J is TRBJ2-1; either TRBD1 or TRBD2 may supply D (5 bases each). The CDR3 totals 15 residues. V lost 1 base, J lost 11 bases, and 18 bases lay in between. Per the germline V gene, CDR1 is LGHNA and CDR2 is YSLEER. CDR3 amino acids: CASSQAASPREKQFF. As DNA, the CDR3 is TGCGCCAGCAGCCAAGCGGCTAGCCCCAGGGAAAAGCAGTTCTTC.